Following are 6 T cell receptor beta chains from one sample sequenced in a study of cytomegalovirus exposure and HLA in healthy donors. PCR involved 60 Vbeta and 13 Jbeta primers. Assay: immunoSEQ multiplex PCR; the TCRdb copy retains only in-frame clones and omits some. This sample contains about 200,000 clones. Source material: PBMCs. The receptors derive from a girl aged 2-10 years in good health and CMV-seropositive.

V gene TRBV28 combines with J gene TRBJ2-5; 7 bases fit TRBD2. This CDR3 is 15 amino acids long. Germline V lookup: CDR1 MDHEN, CDR2 SYDVKM. The ends lost 6 bases at V and 4 bases at J; junction bases unmatched: 11. Written as DNA, the CDR3 is TGTGCCAGCAGCCCTAGCGGCGGGGGAAGAGAGACCCAGTACTTC. As protein: CASSPSGGGRETQYF.

The chain uses TRBV9 and TRBJ2-5; TRBD2 matches at 7 bases. The CDR3 extends over 15 amino acids. V dropped 5 bases and J dropped 2; count of bases not matched to a gene: 9. CDR1 is SGDLS and CDR2 is YYNGEE in the germline V gene. The CDR3 spells CASRAASGEQETQYF. For the CDR3, the DNA is TGTGCCAGCAGGGCGGCTAGCGGAGAGCAAGAGACCCAGTACTTC.

J is TRBJ1-3 and V is TRBV28; 7 nucleotides align to TRBD1. The germline gives CDR1 MDHEN, CDR2 SYDVKM. Losses at the gene ends were 1 base for V and 0 bases for J; bases not matched to a gene: 6. The CDR3 covers 17 residues. Here the CDR3 DNA reads TGTGCCAGCAGTTTATCCGGGACAGTGAACTCTGGAAACACCATATATTTT. Translated: CASSLSGTVNSGNTIYF.

The chain is built from TRBV11-2 and TRBJ2-7; 8 bases match TRBD2. Trimming at V came to 4 bases and at J to 2 bases, leaving 19 bases not matched to a gene. CDR3 length: 19 residues. Germline assignment: CDR1 SGHAT and CDR2 FQNNGV. The CDR3 coding sequence is TGTGCCAGCAGCTCGACCGGGACTAGAGACTGGAAGGAAGCCTACGAGCAGTACTTC. Protein sequence: CASSSTGTRDWKEAYEQYF.

The rearrangement uses TRBV7-2 and TRBJ1-2; possible D gene TRBD1, 6 bases. The CDR3 contains 16 residues. CDR1 SGHTA and CDR2 FQGNSA come from the germline V gene. Trimming removed 5 bases from V and 8 bases from J, with 24 bases in between. CDR3 protein: CASSARGGPSWRGYTF. The CDR3 DNA sequence: TGTGCCAGCAGCGCCCGGGGGGGGCCCAGCTGGAGAGGCTACACCTTC. Full variable domain (rest looked up from reference TRBV7-2 and TRBJ1-2): GAGVSQSPSNKVTEKGKDVELRCDPISGHTALYWYRQSLGQGLEFLIYFQGNSAPDKSGLPSDRFSAERTGGSVSTLTIQRTQQEDSAVYLCASSARGGPSWRGYTFGSGTRLTVV.

The chain links TRBV7-2 to TRBJ1-2; D possibly corresponds to TRBD1 (5 bases). The CDR3 length is 15 residues. Deletions cut 0 bases from V and 7 bases from J, with 15 bases between. The germline V gene encodes CDR1 SGHTA and CDR2 FQGNSA. Written as DNA, the CDR3 is TGTGCCAGCAGCTTAGCGCTCCAGGGAGCGGGTGGCTACACCTTC. Translated: CASSLALQGAGGYTF.